A selection of T cell receptor beta chains follows, all from one sample in a study of neurological immune-mediated disorders. TCRdb ran MiXCR on the 5' RACE reads and lists one entry per CDR3 protein. The repertoire has tens of thousands of distinct CDR3 sequences, around 3.6% of them found once; the top ten carry less than 2%. Sequencing was performed on PBMCs. The receptors derive from a man aged 25-45 years with multiple sclerosis. Both conserved end residues are part of each CDR3. A D gene is named only where the DNA matches it firmly. Size is stated for part of the rows, as once, few or many counts, or as a class when the clone is expanded.

many,.,TRBJ1-1,TRBV5-6,CASSWGLENTEAFF,TGTGCCAGCAGCTGGGGACTGGAGAACACTGAAGCTTTCTTT
many,.,TRBJ1-1,TRBV20-1,CSARDFIGNTEAFF,TGCAGTGCTAGAGACTTCATAGGAAACACTGAAGCTTTCTTT
many,.,TRBJ2-2,TRBV30,CACNTGELFF,TGTGCCTGCAACACCGGGGAGCTGTTTTTT
many,TRBD2,TRBJ2-1,TRBV5-1,CASSLWVAGGHHNEQFF,TGCGCCAGCAGTCTCTGGGTAGCGGGGGGCCATCACAATGAGCAGTTCTTC
many,.,TRBJ1-5,TRBV20-1,CSARVLQGRNQPQHF,TGCAGTGCTAGAGTTCTACAGGGCCGGAACCAGCCCCAGCATTTT
many,.,TRBJ1-1,TRBV14,CASSRVGEGRDTEAFF,TGTGCCAGCAGCCGGGTAGGGGAGGGACGAGACACTGAAGCTTTCTTT
few,.,TRBJ2-7,TRBV7-6,CASSLGGTVTYEQYF,TGTGCCAGCAGTCTCGGCGGGACAGTAACCTACGAGCAGTACTTC
many,.,TRBJ2-3,TRBV5-6,CASSVVLDTQYF,TGTGCCAGCAGTGTCGTTCTGGATACGCAGTATTTT
many,.,TRBJ2-3,TRBV5-1,CASSPSGVTDTQYF,TGCGCCAGCAGCCCATCGGGGGTCACAGATACGCAGTATTTT
many,.,TRBJ2-7,TRBV20-1,CSASGGEIYEQYF,TGCAGTGCTAGCGGGGGCGAGATCTACGAGCAGTACTTC
many,TRBD2,TRBJ2-5,TRBV6-6,CASSYSGGTETQYF,TGTGCCAGCAGTTACTCGGGAGGGACCGAGACCCAGTACTTC
many,TRBD1,TRBJ2-6,TRBV5-1,CASSLGQGDFGANVLTF,TGCGCCAGCAGCTTAGGACAGGGAGACTTTGGGGCCAACGTCCTGACTTTC
many,TRBD2,TRBJ2-1,TRBV20-1,CSARGALAGGNNEQFF,TGCAGTGCTAGAGGTGCACTAGCGGGAGGGAACAATGAGCAGTTCTTC
few,TRBD2,TRBJ2-7,TRBV6-4,CASTFTPGGNEQYF,TGTGCCAGCACCTTCACTCCGGGAGGGAACGAGCAGTACTTC
.,.,TRBJ1-2,TRBV19,CASSIFGGNYGYTF,TGTGCCAGTAGTATTTTCGGAGGGAACTATGGCTACACCTTC
many,TRBD1,TRBJ2-2,TRBV12-5,CASGAGQGPTGELFF,TGTGCTAGTGGTGCGGGACAGGGGCCTACCGGGGAGCTGTTTTTT
many,TRBD2,TRBJ2-1,TRBV9,CASSVRGESSYNEQFF,TGTGCCAGCAGCGTACGGGGGGAAAGCTCCTACAATGAGCAGTTCTTC
many,.,TRBJ1-1,TRBV5-5,CASSRTLGNTEAFF,TGTGCCAGCAGCCGGACCCTGGGGAACACTGAAGCTTTCTTT
many,TRBD1,TRBJ1-1,TRBV20-1,CSATSEGGQVNTEAFF,TGCAGTGCTACCTCAGAAGGAGGACAGGTGAACACTGAAGCTTTCTTT
.,.,TRBJ2-3,TRBV9,CASSASDSRDTQYF,TGTGCCAGCAGCGCGTCGGACTCTCGTGATACGCAGTATTTT
.,.,TRBJ2-7,TRBV28,CASSPLNEQYF,TGTGCCAGCAGTCCCCTTAACGAGCAGTACTTC
many,.,TRBJ1-1,TRBV2,CASSPGEGRMTEAFF,TGTGCCAGCAGCCCCGGGGAGGGAAGAATGACTGAAGCTTTCTTT
many,.,TRBJ2-4,TRBV5-1,CASSLGVSVGAKNIQYF,TGCGCCAGCAGCTTGGGAGTCAGCGTTGGGGCCAAAAACATTCAGTACTTC
many,.,TRBJ2-1,TRBV5-6,CASSFNLWNEQFF,TGTGCCAGCAGCTTTAACCTGTGGAATGAGCAGTTCTTC
many,TRBD1,TRBJ1-1,TRBV5-1,CASSPRDSIGLSTEAFF,TGCGCCAGCAGCCCCCGGGACAGCATAGGCCTCAGCACTGAAGCTTTCTTT
.,.,TRBJ2-5,TRBV5-1,CASSKAGARKTQYF,TGCGCCAGCAGCAAAGCAGGGGCTCGGAAGACCCAGTACTTC
.,.,TRBJ2-2,TRBV18,CASSPLGAGNTGELFF,TGTGCCAGCTCACCACTGGGGGCTGGTAACACCGGGGAGCTGTTTTTT
many,TRBD2,TRBJ2-5,TRBV7-6,CASSLYASGGQETQYF,TGTGCCAGCAGCTTGTATGCTAGCGGGGGCCAAGAGACCCAGTACTTC
many,TRBD1,TRBJ2-1,TRBV14,CASSRRTGWSEQFF,TGTGCCAGCAGCCGACGGACAGGGTGGAGTGAGCAGTTCTTC
many,.,TRBJ2-7,TRBV9,CASSAGGQSPPYEQYF,TGTGCCAGCAGCGCGGGGGGACAGTCCCCACCCTACGAGCAGTACTTC
many,TRBD1,TRBJ2-2,TRBV5-1,CASSLEGTGNTGELFF,TGCGCCAGCAGCTTGGAGGGGACAGGGAACACCGGGGAGCTGTTTTTT
few,TRBD2,TRBJ2-1,TRBV5-1,CASSLAGEEYEQFF,TGCGCCAGCAGCTTAGCGGGAGAGGAGTATGAGCAGTTCTTC
few,.,TRBJ1-1,TRBV28,CASSPFQGRVNTEAFF,TGTGCCAGCAGTCCCTTCCAGGGGAGAGTGAACACTGAAGCTTTCTTT
many,TRBD2,TRBJ2-1,TRBV20-1,CSARDFTGGLNNEQFF,TGCAGTGCTAGAGATTTTACGGGGGGGCTGAACAATGAGCAGTTCTTC
many,TRBD1,TRBJ2-7,TRBV4-1,CASSQDHRGDEQYF,TGCGCCAGCAGCCAAGATCACAGGGGGGACGAGCAGTACTTC
many,.,TRBJ2-5,TRBV6-5,CASSYTLADQETQYF,TGTGCCAGCAGTTACACACTAGCCGACCAAGAGACCCAGTACTTC
many,TRBD1,TRBJ2-7,TRBV20-1,CSARDRTGGVGYEQYF,TGCAGTGCTAGAGATCGCACAGGGGGCGTGGGATACGAGCAGTACTTC
many,.,TRBJ1-2,TRBV12-3/TRBV12-4,CASSKNRVGGYTF,TGTGCCAGCAGTAAAAACAGGGTCGGGGGCTACACCTTC
many,.,TRBJ2-5,TRBV20-1,CTGLRSGTQYF,TGCACCGGACTGCGCTCGGGGACCCAGTACTTC
many,.,TRBJ2-1,TRBV25-1,CASSGTVYNEQFF,TGTGCCAGCAGTGGGACAGTGTACAATGAGCAGTTCTTC